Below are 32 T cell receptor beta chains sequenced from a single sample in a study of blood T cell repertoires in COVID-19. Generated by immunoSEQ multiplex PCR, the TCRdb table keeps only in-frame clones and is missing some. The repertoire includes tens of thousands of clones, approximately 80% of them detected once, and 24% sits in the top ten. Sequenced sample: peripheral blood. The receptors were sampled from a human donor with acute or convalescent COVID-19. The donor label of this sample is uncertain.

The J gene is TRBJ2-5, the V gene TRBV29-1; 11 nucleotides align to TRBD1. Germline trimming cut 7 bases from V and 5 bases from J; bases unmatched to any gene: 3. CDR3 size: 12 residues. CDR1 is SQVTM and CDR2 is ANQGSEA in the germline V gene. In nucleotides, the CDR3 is TGCAGCGCCGGGGACAGGGGGGAGACCCAGTACTTC. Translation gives CSAGDRGETQYF.

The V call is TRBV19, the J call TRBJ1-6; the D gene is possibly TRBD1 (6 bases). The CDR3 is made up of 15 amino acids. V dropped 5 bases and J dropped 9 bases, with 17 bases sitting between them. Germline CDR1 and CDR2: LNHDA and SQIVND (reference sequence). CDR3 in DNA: TGTGCCAGTAGTGCGGCGGGGGCGCAGAGTTCACCCCTCCACTTT. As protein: CASSAAGAQSSPLHF.

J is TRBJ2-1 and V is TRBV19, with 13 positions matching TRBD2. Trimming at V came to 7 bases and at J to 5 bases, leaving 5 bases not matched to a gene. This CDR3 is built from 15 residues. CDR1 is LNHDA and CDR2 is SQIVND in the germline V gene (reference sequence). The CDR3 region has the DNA TGTGCCAGTACCGGACTAGCGGGGGCCGACAATGAGCAGTTCTTC. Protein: CASTGLAGADNEQFF.

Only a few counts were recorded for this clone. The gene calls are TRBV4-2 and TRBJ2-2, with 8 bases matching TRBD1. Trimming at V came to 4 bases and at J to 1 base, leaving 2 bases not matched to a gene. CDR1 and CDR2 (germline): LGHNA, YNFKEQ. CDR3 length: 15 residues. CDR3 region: CASSRGTGNTGELFF. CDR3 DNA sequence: TGTGCCAGCAGCCGCGGGACAGGGAACACCGGGGAGCTGTTTTTT.

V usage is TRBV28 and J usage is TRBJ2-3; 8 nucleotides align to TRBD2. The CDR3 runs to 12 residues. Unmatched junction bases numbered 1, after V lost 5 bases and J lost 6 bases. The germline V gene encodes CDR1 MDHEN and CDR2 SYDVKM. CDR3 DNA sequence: TGTGCCAGCAGTGGGACTAGGGATACGCAGTATTTT. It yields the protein CASSGTRDTQYF.

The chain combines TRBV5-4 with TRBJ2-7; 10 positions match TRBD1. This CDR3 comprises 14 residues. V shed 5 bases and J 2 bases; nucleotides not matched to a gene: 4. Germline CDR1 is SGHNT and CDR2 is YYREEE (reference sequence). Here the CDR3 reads CASRGQGVTYEQYF. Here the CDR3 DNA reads TGTGCCAGCAGAGGACAGGGGGTTACCTACGAGCAGTACTTC.

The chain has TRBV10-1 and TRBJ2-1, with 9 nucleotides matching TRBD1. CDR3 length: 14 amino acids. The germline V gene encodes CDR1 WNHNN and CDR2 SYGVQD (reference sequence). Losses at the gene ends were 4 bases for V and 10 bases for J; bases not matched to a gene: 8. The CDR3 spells CASSVGQGWSEQFF. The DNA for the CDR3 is TGCGCCAGCAGTGTGGGACAGGGATGGTCCGAGCAGTTCTTC.

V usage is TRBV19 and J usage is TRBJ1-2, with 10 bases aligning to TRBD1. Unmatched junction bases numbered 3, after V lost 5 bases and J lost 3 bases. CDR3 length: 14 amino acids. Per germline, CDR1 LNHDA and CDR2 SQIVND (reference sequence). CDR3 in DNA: TGTGCCAGTAGTGCGACAGGGGGCGACTATGGCTACACCTTC. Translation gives CASSATGGDYGYTF.

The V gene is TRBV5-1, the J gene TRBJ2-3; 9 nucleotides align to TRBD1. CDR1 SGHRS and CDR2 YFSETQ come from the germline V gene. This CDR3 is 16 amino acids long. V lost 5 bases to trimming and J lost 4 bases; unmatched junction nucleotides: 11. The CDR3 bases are TGCGCCAGCAGAAACACAGGGGGCGTAGTGTCAGATACGCAGTATTTT. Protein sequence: CASRNTGGVVSDTQYF.

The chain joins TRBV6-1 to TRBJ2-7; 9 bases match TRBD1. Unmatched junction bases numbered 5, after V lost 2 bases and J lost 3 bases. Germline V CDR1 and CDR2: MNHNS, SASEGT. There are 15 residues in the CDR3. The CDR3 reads CASSERTGVYYEQYF. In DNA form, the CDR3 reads TGTGCCAGCAGTGAAAGGACAGGGGTTTACTACGAGCAGTACTTC.

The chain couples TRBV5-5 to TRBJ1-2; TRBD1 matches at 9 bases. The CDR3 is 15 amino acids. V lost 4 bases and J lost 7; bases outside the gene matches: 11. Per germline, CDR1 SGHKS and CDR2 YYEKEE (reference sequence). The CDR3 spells CASSPVEQGASGYTF. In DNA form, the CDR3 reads TGTGCCAGCAGCCCGGTGGAACAGGGGGCGAGTGGCTACACCTTC.

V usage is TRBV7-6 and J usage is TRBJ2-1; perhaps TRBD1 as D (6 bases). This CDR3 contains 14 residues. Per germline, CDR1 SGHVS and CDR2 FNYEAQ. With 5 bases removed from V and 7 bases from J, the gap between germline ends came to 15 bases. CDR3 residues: CASSDPQGKNEQFF. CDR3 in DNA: TGTGCCAGCAGCGATCCCCAGGGGAAGAATGAGCAGTTCTTC.

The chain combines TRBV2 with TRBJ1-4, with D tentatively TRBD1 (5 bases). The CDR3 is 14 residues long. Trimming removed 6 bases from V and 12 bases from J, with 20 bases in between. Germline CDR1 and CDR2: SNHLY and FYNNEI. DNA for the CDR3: TGTGCCAGCAGCGAGACCCCCGGCAGGGTGGAACTGTTTTTT. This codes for CASSETPGRVELFF.

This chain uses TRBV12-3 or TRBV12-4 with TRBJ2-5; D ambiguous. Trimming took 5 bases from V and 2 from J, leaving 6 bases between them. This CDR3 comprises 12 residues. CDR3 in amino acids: CASSVIQETQYF. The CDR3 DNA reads TGTGCCAGCAGTGTAATACAAGAGACCCAGTACTTC.

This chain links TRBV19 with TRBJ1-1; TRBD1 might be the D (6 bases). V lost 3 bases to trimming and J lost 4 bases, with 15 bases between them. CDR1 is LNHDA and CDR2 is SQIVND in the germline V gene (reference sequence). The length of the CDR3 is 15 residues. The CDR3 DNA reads TGTGCCAGTAGTATTGCGGGGGGGGCGAGCACTGAAGCTTTCTTT. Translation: CASSIAGGASTEAFF.

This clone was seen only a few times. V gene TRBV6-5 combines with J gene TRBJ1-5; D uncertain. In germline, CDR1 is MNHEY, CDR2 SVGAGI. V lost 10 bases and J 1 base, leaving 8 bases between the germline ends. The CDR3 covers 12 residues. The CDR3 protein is CATGGSNQPQHF. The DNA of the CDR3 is TGTGCCACGGGTGGAAGCAATCAGCCCCAGCATTTT.

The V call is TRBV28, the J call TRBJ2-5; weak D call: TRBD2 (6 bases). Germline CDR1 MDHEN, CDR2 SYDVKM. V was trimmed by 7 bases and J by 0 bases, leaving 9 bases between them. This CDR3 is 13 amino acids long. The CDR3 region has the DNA TGTGCCAGCACGCGGGGCGACCAAGAGACCCAGTACTTC. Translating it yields CASTRGDQETQYF.

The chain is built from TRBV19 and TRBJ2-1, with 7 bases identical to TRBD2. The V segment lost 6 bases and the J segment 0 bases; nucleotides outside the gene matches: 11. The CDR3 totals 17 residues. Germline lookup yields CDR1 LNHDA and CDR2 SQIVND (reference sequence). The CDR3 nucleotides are TGTGCCAGTAGCATGGGGAGGGGCGTAAGCTCCTACAATGAGCAGTTCTTC. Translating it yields CASSMGRGVSSYNEQFF.

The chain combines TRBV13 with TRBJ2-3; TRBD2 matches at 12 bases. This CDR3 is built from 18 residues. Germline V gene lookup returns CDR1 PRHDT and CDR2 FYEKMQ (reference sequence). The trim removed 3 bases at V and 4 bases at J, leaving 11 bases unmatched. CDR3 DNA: TGTGCCAGCAGCTTTAGGACTAGCGGGACGCTAGGGGCAGATACGCAGTATTTT. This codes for CASSFRTSGTLGADTQYF.

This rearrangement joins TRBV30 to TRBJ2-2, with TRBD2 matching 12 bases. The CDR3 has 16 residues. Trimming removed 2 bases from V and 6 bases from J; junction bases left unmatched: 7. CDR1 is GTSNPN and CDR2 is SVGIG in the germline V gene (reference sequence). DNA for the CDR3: TGTGCCTGGAGTTCCCTAGCGGGGGGGCATTCCGGGGAGCTGTTTTTT. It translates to CAWSSLAGGHSGELFF.

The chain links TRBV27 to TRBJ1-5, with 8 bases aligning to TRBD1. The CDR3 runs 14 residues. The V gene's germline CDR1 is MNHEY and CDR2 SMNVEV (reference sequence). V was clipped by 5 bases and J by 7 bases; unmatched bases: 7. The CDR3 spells CASSPGGAGQPQHF. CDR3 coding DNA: TGTGCCAGCAGTCCAGGGGGCGCGGGACAGCCCCAGCATTTT.

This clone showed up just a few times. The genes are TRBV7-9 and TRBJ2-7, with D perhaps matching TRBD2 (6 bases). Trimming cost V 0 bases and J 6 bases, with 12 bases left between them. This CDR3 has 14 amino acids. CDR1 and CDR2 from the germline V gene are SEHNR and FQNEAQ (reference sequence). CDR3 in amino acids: CASSLAEGGGEQYF. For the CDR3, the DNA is TGTGCCAGCAGCTTAGCGGAGGGCGGCGGCGAGCAGTACTTC.

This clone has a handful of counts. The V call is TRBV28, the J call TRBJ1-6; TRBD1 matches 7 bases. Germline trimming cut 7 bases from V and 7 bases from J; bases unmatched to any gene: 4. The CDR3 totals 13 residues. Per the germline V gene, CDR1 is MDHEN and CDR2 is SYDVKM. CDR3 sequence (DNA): TGTGCCAGCACCGGCAGGGGGAATTCACCCCTCCACTTT. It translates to CASTGRGNSPLHF.

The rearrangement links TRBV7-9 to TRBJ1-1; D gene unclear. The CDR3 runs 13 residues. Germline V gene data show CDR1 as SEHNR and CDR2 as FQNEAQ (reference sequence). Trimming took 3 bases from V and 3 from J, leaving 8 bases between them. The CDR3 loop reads CASSFEEDTEAFF. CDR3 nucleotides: TGTGCCAGCAGCTTTGAAGAGGACACTGAAGCTTTCTTT.

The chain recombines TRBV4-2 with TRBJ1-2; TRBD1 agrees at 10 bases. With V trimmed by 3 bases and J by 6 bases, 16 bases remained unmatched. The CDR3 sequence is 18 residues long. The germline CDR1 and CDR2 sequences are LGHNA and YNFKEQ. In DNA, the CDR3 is TGTGCCAGCAGCCATCTTTCGGGCGCCGGGACAGGGGACGATGGCTACACCTTC. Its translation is CASSHLSGAGTGDDGYTF.

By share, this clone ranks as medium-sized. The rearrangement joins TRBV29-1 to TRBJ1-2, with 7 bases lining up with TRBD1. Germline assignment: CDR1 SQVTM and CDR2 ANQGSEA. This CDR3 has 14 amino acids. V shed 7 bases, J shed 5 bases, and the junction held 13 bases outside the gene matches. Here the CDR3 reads CSAETGRWVYGYTF. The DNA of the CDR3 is TGCAGCGCAGAGACAGGGCGGTGGGTATATGGCTACACCTTC.

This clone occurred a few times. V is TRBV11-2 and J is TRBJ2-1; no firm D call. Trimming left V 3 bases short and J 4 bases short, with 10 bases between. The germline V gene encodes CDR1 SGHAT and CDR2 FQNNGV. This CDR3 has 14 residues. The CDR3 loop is CASSLERIYNEQFF. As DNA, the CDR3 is TGTGCCAGCAGCTTGGAGAGAATTTACAATGAGCAGTTCTTC.

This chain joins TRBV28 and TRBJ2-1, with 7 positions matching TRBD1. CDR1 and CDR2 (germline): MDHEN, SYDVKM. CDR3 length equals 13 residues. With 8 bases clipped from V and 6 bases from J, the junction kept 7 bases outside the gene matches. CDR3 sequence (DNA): TGTGCCAGCGGTAAGGGGGCTCGCAATGAGCAGTTCTTC. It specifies CASGKGARNEQFF.

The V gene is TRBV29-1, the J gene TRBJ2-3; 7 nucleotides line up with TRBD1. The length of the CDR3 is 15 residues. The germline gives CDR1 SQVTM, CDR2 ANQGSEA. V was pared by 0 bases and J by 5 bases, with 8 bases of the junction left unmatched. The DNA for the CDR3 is TGCAGCGTTGAAGAGGGACAGTTTTTAAGAGATACGCAGTATTTT. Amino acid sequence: CSVEEGQFLRDTQYF.

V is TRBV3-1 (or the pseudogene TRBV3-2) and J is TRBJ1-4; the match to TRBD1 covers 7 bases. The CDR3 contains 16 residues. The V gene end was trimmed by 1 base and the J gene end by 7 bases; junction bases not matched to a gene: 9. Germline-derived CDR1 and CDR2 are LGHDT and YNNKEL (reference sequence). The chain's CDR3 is CASSQAQGQPLEKLFF. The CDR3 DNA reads TGTGCCAGCAGCCAAGCACAGGGGCAGCCGCTTGAAAAACTGTTTTTT.

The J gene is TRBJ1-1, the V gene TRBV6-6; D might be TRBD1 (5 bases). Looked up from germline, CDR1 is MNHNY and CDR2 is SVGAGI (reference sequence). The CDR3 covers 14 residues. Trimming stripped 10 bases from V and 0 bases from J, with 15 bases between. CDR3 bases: TGTGCCACCCTCCGACGGGGGATGAACACTGAAGCTTTCTTT. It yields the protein CATLRRGMNTEAFF.

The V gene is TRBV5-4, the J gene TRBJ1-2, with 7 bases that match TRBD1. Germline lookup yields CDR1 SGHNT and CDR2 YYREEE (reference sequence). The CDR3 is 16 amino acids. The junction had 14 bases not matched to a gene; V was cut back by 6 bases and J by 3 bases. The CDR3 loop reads CASTVGSTGDYYGYTF. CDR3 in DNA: TGTGCCAGCACCGTGGGGTCCACAGGGGATTACTATGGCTACACCTTC.